This is a list of T cell receptor beta chains from one sample in a study of control samples from healthy donors and cancer patients. Clones were sequenced by immunoSEQ multiplex PCR, and TCRdb holds only the in-frame ones, with some missing. The sample gives some 74,000 clones, 94% of which show up once; about 2.7% is in the top ten. What was sequenced was blood. All receptors derive from a woman in her 30s in good health. Both conserved end residues are part of each CDR3. Each record gives: D gene, clone size, V gene, J gene, CDR3 DNA, CDR3 protein. The D gene is left open where the match is weak. Only some rows state a clone size, as once, few, many or a class for expanded clones.

-,-,TRBV28,TRBJ2-2,TGTGCCGGAGGGGGACAGAGGCCTTTGGAGCTGTTTTTT,CAGGGQRPLELFF
TRBD1,-,TRBV2,TRBJ1-5,TGTGCCAGCAGTAGGGGACAGAGTAGCAATCAGCCCCAGCATTTT,CASSRGQSSNQPQHF
TRBD1,-,TRBV9,TRBJ1-2,TGTGCCAGCAGCGTAGGGACAGGGTGGAATGGCTACACCTTC,CASSVGTGWNGYTF
-,-,TRBV5-5,TRBJ1-1,TGTGCCAGCAGCTTGGGCGGGGACACTGAAGCTTTCTTT,CASSLGGDTEAFF
-,-,TRBV9,TRBJ1-1,TGTGCCAGCAGCGTATTGGAGATGAACACTGAAGCTTTCTTT,CASSVLEMNTEAFF
-,-,TRBV7-7,TRBJ2-7,TGTGCTAGCAGCTTATCATGGGGAGATGTGAACGAGCAGTACTTC,CASSLSWGDVNEQYF
-,-,TRBV12-3/TRBV12-4,TRBJ1-1,TGTGCCAGCGTGAAAGGGCCTGAAGCTTTCTTT,CASVKGPEAFF
-,-,TRBV15,TRBJ1-1,TGTGCCACCAGCAGCGGTACCAGTGGCACTGAAGCTTTCTTT,CATSSGTSGTEAFF
-,-,TRBV20-1,TRBJ1-1,TGCAGTGCTTACGGAGCTGAAGCTTTCTTT,CSAYGAEAFF
-,once,TRBV27,TRBJ1-2,TGTGCCAGCAGTTTATCCGGCGGAATACCTCTTGGCTACACCTTC,CASSLSGGIPLGYTF
TRBD2,once,TRBV19,TRBJ2-1,TGTGCCAGTAGTGTTCGGGGGGGCCTATATGAGCAGTTCTTC,CASSVRGGLYEQFF
TRBD1,-,TRBV28,TRBJ2-7,TGTGCCAGCATAAGGGGGCGTGAACCCTACGAGCAGTACTTC,CASIRGREPYEQYF
-,-,TRBV5-4,TRBJ1-6,TGTGCCAGCAGCTTGAGAGGAGGTAATTCACCCCTCCACTTT,CASSLRGGNSPLHF
TRBD1,-,TRBV24-1,TRBJ1-5,TGTGCCGCCGTGACAGGGCCGACCGACAATCAGCCCCAGCATTTT,CAAVTGPTDNQPQHF
TRBD1,-,TRBV15,TRBJ1-5,TGTGCCACCAGCAGAGGACAGACAGGGTTTCAGCCCCAGCATTTT,CATSRGQTGFQPQHF
TRBD1,-,TRBV18,TRBJ1-5,TGTGCCAGCTCACCAGCTGCAGGGGGATTATATCAGCCCCAGCATTTT,CASSPAAGGLYQPQHF
TRBD1,few,TRBV7-8,TRBJ1-1,TGTGCCAGCAGCCATTCGACAGGGCCTGAAATGAACACTGAAGCTTTCTTT,CASSHSTGPEMNTEAFF
-,once,TRBV12-5,TRBJ2-5,TGTGCTAGTGGTTTGGTCCCGGAGGGTGTGGAGACCCAGTACTTC,CASGLVPEGVETQYF
-,-,TRBV13,TRBJ1-2,TGTGCCAGCAGCTTAGGGGGGGGTGGCTACACCTTC,CASSLGGGGYTF
-,-,TRBV27,TRBJ2-2,TGTGCCAGCAGTTTCAGGGTCGCCGGGGAGCTGTTTTTT,CASSFRVAGELFF
TRBD1,-,TRBV6-6,TRBJ1-2,TGTGCCAGCAGTTGGACAGGGCAGGGCTACACCTTC,CASSWTGQGYTF
TRBD2,-,TRBV7-6,TRBJ2-1,TGTGCCAGCAGCTCCCTTTTGGGTAGCGGGTCTGGTGAGCAGTTCTTC,CASSSLLGSGSGEQFF
TRBD1,-,TRBV5-8,TRBJ1-5,TGTGCCAGCAGCCGAGGGGACAGGGGGAATAAACAGCCCCAGCATTTT,CASSRGDRGNKQPQHF
-,-,TRBV5-1,TRBJ1-2,TGCGCCAGCAGCTTGGCTTTATCGCCCGGGGGCTACACCTTC,CASSLALSPGGYTF
-,-,TRBV11-2,TRBJ1-1,TGTGCCAGCAGCTTAGTTGGGGGGAACACTGAAGCTTTCTTT,CASSLVGGNTEAFF
TRBD1,-,TRBV19,TRBJ1-4,TGTGCCAGTAGTTTCCCGGGACAGGGGGCTAAACTGTTTTTT,CASSFPGQGAKLFF
-,-,TRBV14,TRBJ2-3,TGTGCCAGCAGCCTGGCCGAAAGGGATACGCAGTATTTT,CASSLAERDTQYF
-,-,TRBV3-1/TRBV3-2,TRBJ1-3,TGTGCCAGCACCTGGAGCGGTTCGATCCCTGGAAACACCATATATTTT,CASTWSGSIPGNTIYF
-,-,TRBV27,TRBJ1-1,TGTGCCAGCAGCCCCCCCCGGGGGGCCCAGAACACTGAAGCTTTCTTT,CASSPPRGAQNTEAFF
-,-,TRBV3-1/TRBV3-2,TRBJ1-1,TGTGCCAGCAGCCAATATGGCCGGGGAATGAACACTGAAGCTTTCTTT,CASSQYGRGMNTEAFF
-,-,TRBV19,TRBJ1-6,TGTGCCAGTAGTATCAAGGGATCTAGCTCCTATAATTCACCCCTCCACTTT,CASSIKGSSSYNSPLHF
-,-,TRBV6-5,TRBJ2-5,TGTGCCAGCAGTAGAACGACTCAAGAGACCCAGTACTTC,CASSRTTQETQYF
-,-,TRBV19,TRBJ1-5,TGTGCCAGTAGTGGGACGGTTAATCAGCCCCAGCATTTT,CASSGTVNQPQHF
TRBD1,-,TRBV28,TRBJ1-5,TGTGCCAGCAGTACGACACAGGGGCTCAGCAATCAGCCCCAGCATTTT,CASSTTQGLSNQPQHF
-,-,TRBV7-8,TRBJ1-4,TGTGCCAGCAATGCAGGGGATGCAACTAATGAAAAACTGTTTTTT,CASNAGDATNEKLFF
-,once,TRBV9,TRBJ1-2,TGTGCCAGCAGCGACTCCACCGGGGAGGTACACTATGGCTACACCTTC,CASSDSTGEVHYGYTF
-,-,TRBV7-9,TRBJ1-3,TGTGCCAGCAGCCTAGCGACTGGAAACACCATATATTTT,CASSLATGNTIYF
-,-,TRBV6-5,TRBJ1-5,TGTGCCAGCAGTTACTCATTCAATCAGCCCCAGCATTTT,CASSYSFNQPQHF
-,-,TRBV6-1,TRBJ1-5,TGTGCCAGCAGTGAACCCCTCAAACAATCAGCCCAGCATTTT,CASSEPLKQSAQHF
-,-,TRBV30,TRBJ2-1,TGTGCCTGGATTTCGGGGCGCGGGGATGAGCAGTTCTTC,CAWISGRGDEQFF
TRBD1,-,TRBV5-4,TRBJ1-2,TGTGCCAGCAGCTTGCTACCGGGACAGGGGTTGCCTAACTATGGCTACACCTTC,CASSLLPGQGLPNYGYTF
-,once,TRBV7-8,TRBJ1-4,TGTGCCAGCAGCCGTTACCGCGATGGAGGGTGGGTTAGTGAAAAACTGTTTTTT,CASSRYRDGGWVSEKLFF
TRBD2,-,TRBV30,TRBJ2-1,TGTGCCTGGAGTCCTTCAAAAACTAGCGGGGGGAATGAGCAGTTCTTC,CAWSPSKTSGGNEQFF
TRBD1,-,TRBV7-3,TRBJ2-1,TGTGCCAGCAGCCCCATTCCGACAGGGGGCTATGAGCAGTTCTTC,CASSPIPTGGYEQFF
TRBD1,-,TRBV10-3,TRBJ1-2,TGTGCCATCAGTGAGGGATATACGGGACAGGGGGTTGCCGTTGGCTACACCTTC,CAISEGYTGQGVAVGYTF
-,-,TRBV19,TRBJ2-6,TGTGCCAGTAACGCTCTGAGCTCTGGGGCCAACGTCCTGACTTTC,CASNALSSGANVLTF
TRBD1,-,TRBV19,TRBJ1-1,TGTGCCAGTAGTTCTCGGACAGGGGGAACGTACACTGAAGCTTTCTTT,CASSSRTGGTYTEAFF
-,once,TRBV30,TRBJ1-2,TGTGCAATACCAAGTCCAGGGAAGTATGGCTACACCTTC,CAIPSPGKYGYTF
-,-,TRBV20-1,TRBJ2-2,TGCAGTGCTAGTCAGGTTATCACCGGGGAGCTGTTTTTT,CSASQVITGELFF
-,-,TRBV28,TRBJ2-5,TGTGCCAGCAGTGGAGAGAGCTGGGAGACCCAGTACTTC,CASSGESWETQYF
TRBD1,-,TRBV5-1,TRBJ2-3,TGCGCCAGCAAGGAACAGGGGGCCGATACGCAGTATTTT,CASKEQGADTQYF
-,few,TRBV24-1,TRBJ1-1,TGTGCCACCAGTGATTCGGGGGCGGGTACTGAAGCTTTCTTT,CATSDSGAGTEAFF
-,-,TRBV5-6,TRBJ2-3,TGTGCCAGCAGCTTGTACCCCAGGGGTTTTGGCACAGATACGCAGTATTTT,CASSLYPRGFGTDTQYF
-,-,TRBV6-5,TRBJ1-6,TGTGCCAGCAGTAACTCCGGGACGACGAGGGGGACCCTCCACTTT,CASSNSGTTRGTLHF
TRBD1,-,TRBV5-1,TRBJ1-1,TGCGCCAGCAGCGCGCGAGGGGGCCCAGGGGACACTGAAGCTTTCTTT,CASSARGGPGDTEAFF